Sequencing of this T cell receptor (beta chain) was carried out in a study of cytotoxic CD8 clonotypes in ibrutinib-treated CLL (dated by TCRdb to the early 2020s). Concerning the study at large: The cohort was composed of about 10 relapsed/refractory and roughly 15 treatment-naive patients; IGHV unmutated status was identified in around 17 patients. Longitudinal samples were obtainable from 26 of the 86 participants in the trial. Response samples were obtained after a median of 12 months of treatment, with a range of roughly 6 to 40 months. Cryopreserved peripheral blood mononuclear cells were collected before treatment, at response, and at either disease progression or sustained remission. Responses were partial in around 25 patients and complete in 2; after median approximately 5.5 years follow-up, around 15 stayed in remission and roughly twelve progressed. Samples averaged about 260,000 productive templates and approximately 100,000 productive rearrangements. Every remission and progressive disease sample was obtained while ibrutinib was still being received by the patients. The research as a whole found: Public clonotypes were found to be uncommon and were observed to contract or remain stable during treatment; the increase in clonality was shown to reflect expansion of private clonotypes at ibrutinib response. Sampling times were not matched between patients in sustained remission and patients whose disease was progressing, and lymph node repertoires were not examined. Clonality increased at ibrutinib response, stayed stable in sustained remission, and fell back toward baseline at progression. Baseline clonality was found to be higher than that of age-matched healthy donors and was strongly correlated with circulating CD8+ T-cell counts.

Including cysteine and phenylalanine, the CDR3 has 12 amino acids. The entry retains the CDR3 DNA only, 36 bases that are in frame from base 1. From a lookup of the germline V gene, CDR1 and CDR2 are ENHRY and SYGVKD. The junction carries 7 bases between V and J, which are trimmed by 4 bases and 6 bases respectively. For TCR beta library preparation, 2 to 2.5 micrograms of genomic DNA were isolated from cryopreserved PBMCs. Longitudinal blood samples from CLL patients on ibrutinib monotherapy underwent high-throughput TCR beta sequencing. The patients took part in an open-label, single-center phase 2 trial of ibrutinib monotherapy. The goal of deep resolution MiSeq sequencing was a depth between 1 in 1 million and 1 in 200,000 T cells, and coverage averaged 10x per clonotype. The immunoSEQ hsTCRB Kit was used to generate the TCR beta libraries. In the original analysis: ImmunoSEQ Data Assistant and ImmunoSEQ Analyzer were used for data analysis, and V, D and J genes were assigned according to IMGT definitions. Clonality, which ranges from 0 to 1, was calculated by subtracting the normalized Shannon entropy of productive rearrangement frequencies from one. Only overrepresented clonotypes making up at least 0.05% of each patient's repertoire were included in the public clonotype analysis. Repertoires from about a dozen age-matched healthy donors in immuneACCESS were used as clonality controls. The table comes from immuneACCESS by way of TCRdb, which keeps in-frame sequences with V and J called. Part of the clones is missing from these tables; in studies checked, under half for an unresolved V gene and the rest for unknown reasons. V and J calls and clone size are those listed in that table; D and trimming were worked out from the DNA. The sample table shows around 330,000 clones, and 67% are seen once. About 6.7% of the sample belongs to the ten largest clones.

Worth noting for this clone: No cognate antigen has been identified for it. Base-call qualities are not available, and no considerably larger clone is one nucleotide away.

This TCR came from a human donor with chronic lymphocytic leukemia. In this chain, TRBV10-3 is recombined with TRBJ2-1; the D gene lacks a confident call. The sequenced sample was PBMCs, obtained after 36 months of ibrutinib treatment. The nucleotide sequence reads as follows: TGTGCCATCAGTGTATTCGGCAATGAGCAGTTCTTC. It is translated as CAISVFGNEQFF.